Each of the 3 T cell receptor beta chains below was sequenced from the same sample in a study of blood T cell dynamics during melanoma immunotherapy. Time point here: week 3, after first cycle of checkpoint inhibitor. Using immunoSEQ multiplex PCR, the repertoire was profiled, and TCRdb retains in-frame clones only, with some absent. The sample has over 10,000 clones, about 90% seen once. This sample comprised effector memory CD8+ T cells from blood, obtained from a patient treated with checkpoint blockade. Source of these receptors: a human donor with melanoma.

The V and J genes are TRBV9 and TRBJ2-7; 8 bases map to TRBD2. This CDR3 contains 14 residues. The trim removed 4 bases at V and 6 bases at J, leaving 9 bases unmatched. Per germline, CDR1 SGDLS and CDR2 YYNGEE. The CDR3 here is CASSPQAGAGEQYF. The CDR3 DNA reads TGTGCCAGCAGCCCCCAAGCGGGAGCGGGCGAGCAGTACTTC.

The chain carries TRBV30 and TRBJ1-5, with D uncertain. Germline V gene data show CDR1 as GTSNPN and CDR2 as SVGIG (reference sequence). Trimming stripped 3 bases from V and 2 bases from J, with 8 bases between. The CDR3 is 13 amino acids. The chain's CDR3 is CAWSVWGNQPQHF. DNA of the CDR3: TGTGCCTGGAGCGTGTGGGGCAATCAGCCCCAGCATTTT.

V gene TRBV4-1 combines with J gene TRBJ2-2; the D gene is possibly TRBD2 (5 bases). CDR1 and CDR2 from the germline V gene are MGHRA and YSYEKL. Trimming left V 1 base short and J 5 bases short, with 17 bases between. The CDR3 consists of 17 residues. CDR3 protein: CASSQVSFSSGTGELFF. DNA of the CDR3: TGCGCCAGCAGCCAAGTTAGCTTTTCAAGCGGTACCGGGGAGCTGTTTTTT.